These 8 T cell receptor beta chains originate from one sample sequenced in a study of cytomegalovirus exposure and HLA in healthy donors. Primers for the PCR totalled 60 Vbeta and 13 Jbeta. Sequencing was performed with immunoSEQ multiplex PCR; in TCRdb, only in-frame clones are kept and a portion is missing. The sample contains under 95,000 clones, roughly 8.2% of which appear only once. The sample comprised PBMCs. The receptors shown here come from a man over 45 in good health and CMV-seronegative.

Comments on this clone: Germline and junction disagree at one end, which may indicate a read error. V usage is TRBV7-8 and J usage is TRBJ1-2, with 8 bases matching TRBD1. The CDR3 runs to 15 residues. Germline V gene lookup returns CDR1 SGHVS and CDR2 FQNEAQ. CDR3 residues: CASSAYQGASYGYSF. In nucleotides, the CDR3 is TGTGCCAGCAGCGCTTACCAGGGGGCTAGCTATGGCTACTCCTTC.

The rearrangement uses TRBV7-6 and TRBJ2-2; D not resolved. From germline, CDR1 is SGHVS and CDR2 FNYEAQ. V lost 5 bases and J lost 3, with 13 bases in between. This CDR3 region has 15 residues. CDR3 sequence (DNA): TGTGCCAGCAGCGCCCTTTCAGTTGACACCGGGGAGCTGTTTTTT. Amino acid sequence: CASSALSVDTGELFF.

In the case of this clone: The sample holds other DNA sequences that translate to the same CDR3. The genes are TRBV30 and TRBJ1-4; the match to TRBD1 covers 9 bases. The germline V gene encodes CDR1 GTSNPN and CDR2 SVGIG (reference sequence). V lost 0 bases, J lost 5 bases, and 4 bases stayed unmatched. The CDR3 sequence is 15 residues long. CDR3 sequence reads: CAWSVRGTGNEKLFF. The CDR3 nucleotides read TGTGCCTGGAGTGTACGCGGGACAGGGAATGAAAAACTGTTTTTT.

This clone turned up a few times. The J gene is TRBJ1-1, the V gene TRBV27; 7 nucleotides match TRBD1. CDR3 size: 13 residues. Per germline, CDR1 MNHEY and CDR2 SMNVEV (reference sequence). The junction had 10 bases not matched to a gene; V was cut back by 6 bases and J by 9 bases. The CDR3, as DNA: TGTGCCAGCAGCCAACTCCGGGACAGCAAAGCTTTCTTT. This codes for CASSQLRDSKAFF.

The CDR3 sequence: CASSEAGQVNQPQHF. The CDR3 region has the DNA TGTGCCAGCAGTGAAGCAGGACAGGTCAATCAGCCCCAGCATTTT. The rearrangement links TRBV2 to TRBJ1-5; 7 nucleotides line up with TRBD1. V shed 0 bases, J shed 3 bases, and the junction held 2 bases outside the gene matches. The CDR3 consists of 15 residues. CDR1 and CDR2 from the germline V gene are SNHLY and FYNNEI.

Only a few counts were recorded for this clone. The rearrangement uses TRBV6-5 and TRBJ2-3; D remains unclear. Germline-derived CDR1 and CDR2 are MNHEY and SVGAGI. With 0 bases removed from V and 3 bases from J, the gap between germline ends came to 7 bases. This CDR3 has 14 residues. CDR3 sequence: CASSYSSETDTQYF. Written as DNA, the CDR3 is TGTGCCAGCAGTTACTCGTCGGAGACAGATACGCAGTATTTT.

CDR3 in DNA: TGTGCCAGCAGCCAAGACGGGGGGCTTAGCTCCTACAATGAGCAGTTCTTC. It is translated as CASSQDGGLSSYNEQFF. The J gene is TRBJ2-1, the V gene TRBV4-2, with D possibly matching TRBD2 (7 bases). The CDR3 is 17 residues long. Trimming removed 0 bases from V and 0 bases from J, with 12 bases in between. From germline, CDR1 is LGHNA and CDR2 YNFKEQ.

This clone has more than one count but fewer than ten. The gene calls are TRBV10-3 and TRBJ2-3; 9 nucleotides align to TRBD2. Germline values: CDR1 ENHRY, CDR2 SYGVKD. The CDR3 spans 13 residues. Trimming at V came to 11 bases and at J to 4 bases, leaving 7 bases not matched to a gene. CDR3 sequence (DNA): TGTGCCTCCATAGCGGGGGTGTCAGATACGCAGTATTTT. This gives the protein CASIAGVSDTQYF.